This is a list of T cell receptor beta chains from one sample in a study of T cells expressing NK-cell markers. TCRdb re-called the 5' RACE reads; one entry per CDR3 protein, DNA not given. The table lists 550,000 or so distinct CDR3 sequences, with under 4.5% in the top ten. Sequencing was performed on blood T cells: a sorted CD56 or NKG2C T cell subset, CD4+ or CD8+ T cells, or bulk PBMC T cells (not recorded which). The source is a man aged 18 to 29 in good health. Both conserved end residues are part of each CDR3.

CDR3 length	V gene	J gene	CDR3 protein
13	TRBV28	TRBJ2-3	CASSLSAGDTQYF
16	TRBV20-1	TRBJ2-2	CSARGTGTGSTGELFF
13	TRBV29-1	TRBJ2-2	CSASQGLDGELFF
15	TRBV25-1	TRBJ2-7	CASSEAWDRGYEQYF
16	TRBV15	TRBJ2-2	CATSRGRTGLGGELFF
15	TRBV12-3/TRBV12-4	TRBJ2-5	CASSPGLAGVETQYF
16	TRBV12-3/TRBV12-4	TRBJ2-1	CASSQTSGFSYNEQFF
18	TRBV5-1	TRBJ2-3	CASSLVSSGDPSTDTQYF
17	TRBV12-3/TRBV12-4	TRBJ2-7	CASSWGQGSSGVYEQYF
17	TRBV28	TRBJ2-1	CASSLLGVVGSDNEQFF
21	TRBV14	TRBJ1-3	CASSQIRLRDRVQGSGNTIYF
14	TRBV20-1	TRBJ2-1	CSASRAKEVNEQFF
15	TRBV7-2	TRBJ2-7	CASSPLRGITYEQYF
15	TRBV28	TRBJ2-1	CASSLPGLPYNEQFF
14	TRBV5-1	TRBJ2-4	CASSRGQGKNIQYF
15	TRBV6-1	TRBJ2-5	CASSEVSGRGETQYF
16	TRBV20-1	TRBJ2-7	CSARDEHTWVSYEQYF
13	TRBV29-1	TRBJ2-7	CSALAGEYHEQYF
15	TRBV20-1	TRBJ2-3	CSARVLPGGIDTQYF
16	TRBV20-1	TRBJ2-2	CSARDWASRPTGELFF
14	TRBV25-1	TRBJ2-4	CASSEGGRENIQYF
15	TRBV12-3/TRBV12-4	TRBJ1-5	CASSLSNHYNQPQHF
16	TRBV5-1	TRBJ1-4	CASSSSTEGLREKLFF
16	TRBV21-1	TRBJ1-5	CASSKAPGHLARPQHF
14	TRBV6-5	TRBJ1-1	CASSVTGSGTEAFF
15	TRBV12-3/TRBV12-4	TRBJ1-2	CASSLLTGGSYGYTF
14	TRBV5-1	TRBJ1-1	CASSPRTGKTEAFF
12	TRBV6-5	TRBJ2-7	CASSYPGQAEYF
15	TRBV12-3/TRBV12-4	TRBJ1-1	CASSPQPGQGERAFF